This T cell receptor (beta chain) was captured by sequencing in a study of lymphopenia after photon versus proton radiotherapy. The table lists this clone with a count of one. Its antigen is undetermined. Study outcomes and limitations: Better survival with proton therapy was suggested as possible, not demonstrated. Photon-treated patients lost naive T cells and TCR diversity; proton-treated stayed stable.

Data came from immunoSEQ multiplex PCR; TCRdb stores just in-frame clones and leaves some out. This sample has 68,000 or so clones, with approximately 91% found just once. The material sequenced was peripheral blood, taken from a patient treated with photon-based radiotherapy. The receptor comes from a woman in her 70s with pancreatic cancer.

CDR3 DNA: TGTGCCAGCTCAGCGCCTAGCTCCTACGAGCAGTACTTC. The encoded protein is CASSAPSSYEQYF. V is TRBV7-2 and J is TRBJ2-7; D unclear. The V end lost 8 bases, the J end lost 0 bases, and 11 bases lay between the germline ends. CDR1 is SGHTA, CDR2 FQGNSA, per germline. There are 13 residues in the CDR3.